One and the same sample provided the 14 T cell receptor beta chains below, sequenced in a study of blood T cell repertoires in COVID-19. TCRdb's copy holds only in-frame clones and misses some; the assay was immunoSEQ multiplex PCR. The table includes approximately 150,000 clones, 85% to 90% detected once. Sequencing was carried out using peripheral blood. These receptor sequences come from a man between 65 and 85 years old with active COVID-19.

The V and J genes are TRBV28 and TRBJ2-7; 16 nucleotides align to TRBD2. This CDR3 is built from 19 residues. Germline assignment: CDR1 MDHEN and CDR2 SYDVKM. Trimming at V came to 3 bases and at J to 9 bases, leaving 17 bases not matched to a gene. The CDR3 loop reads CASSFLRGTSGRARLGQYF. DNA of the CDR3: TGTGCCAGCAGTTTTCTCCGGGGGACTAGCGGGAGGGCCCGGCTTGGGCAGTACTTC.

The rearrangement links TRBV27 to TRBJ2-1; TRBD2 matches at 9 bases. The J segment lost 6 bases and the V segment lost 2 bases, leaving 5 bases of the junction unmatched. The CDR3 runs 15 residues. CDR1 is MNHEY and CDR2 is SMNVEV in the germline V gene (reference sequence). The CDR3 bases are TGTGCCAGCAGTTTACGGCTAGCGGGAAGCAATGAGCAGTTCTTC. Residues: CASSLRLAGSNEQFF.

DNA for the CDR3: TGCGCCAGCAGTATTCAAGAGACCCAGTACTTC. As protein: CASSIQETQYF. The rearrangement links TRBV5-1 to TRBJ2-5; D remains unclear. Germline CDR1 reads SGHRS; CDR2 reads YFSETQ. The CDR3 consists of 11 residues. The V end was cut by 5 bases, the J end by 2 bases, with 4 bases between.

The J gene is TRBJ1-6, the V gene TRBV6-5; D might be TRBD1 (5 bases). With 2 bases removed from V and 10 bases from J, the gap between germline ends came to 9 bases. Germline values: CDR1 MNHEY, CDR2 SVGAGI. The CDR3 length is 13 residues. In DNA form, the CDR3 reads TGTGCCAGCAGTTACGATCGGGGGTCACCCCTCCACTTT. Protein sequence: CASSYDRGSPLHF.

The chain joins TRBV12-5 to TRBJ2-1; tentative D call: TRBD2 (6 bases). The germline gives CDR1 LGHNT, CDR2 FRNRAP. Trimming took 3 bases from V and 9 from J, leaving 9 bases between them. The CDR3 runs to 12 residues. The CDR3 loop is CASGLLAGEQFF. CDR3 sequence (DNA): TGTGCTAGTGGTTTACTAGCAGGTGAGCAGTTCTTC.

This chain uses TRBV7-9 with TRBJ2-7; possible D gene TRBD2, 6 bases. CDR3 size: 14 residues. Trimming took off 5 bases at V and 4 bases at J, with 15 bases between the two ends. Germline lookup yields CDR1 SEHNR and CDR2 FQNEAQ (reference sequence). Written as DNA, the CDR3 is TGTGCCAGCAGCCCCATAGCGGTGATTTACGAGCAGTACTTC. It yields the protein CASSPIAVIYEQYF.

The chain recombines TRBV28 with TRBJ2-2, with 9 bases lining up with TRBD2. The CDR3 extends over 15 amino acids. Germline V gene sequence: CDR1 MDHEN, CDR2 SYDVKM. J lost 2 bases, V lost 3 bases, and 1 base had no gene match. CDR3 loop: CASSFLAGNTGELFF. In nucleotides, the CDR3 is TGTGCCAGCAGTTTCCTAGCGGGAAACACCGGGGAGCTGTTTTTT.

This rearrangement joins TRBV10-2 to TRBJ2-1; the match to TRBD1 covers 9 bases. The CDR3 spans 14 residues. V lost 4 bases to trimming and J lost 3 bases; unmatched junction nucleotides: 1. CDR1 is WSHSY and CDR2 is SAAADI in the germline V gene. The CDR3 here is CASSVTGGYNEQFF. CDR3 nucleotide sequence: TGCGCCAGCAGTGTGACAGGGGGCTACAATGAGCAGTTCTTC.

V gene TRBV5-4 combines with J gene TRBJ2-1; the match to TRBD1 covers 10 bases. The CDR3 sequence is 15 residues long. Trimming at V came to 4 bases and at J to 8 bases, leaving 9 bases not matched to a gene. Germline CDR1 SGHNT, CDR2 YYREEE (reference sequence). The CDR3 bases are TGTGCCAGCAGCCCCCAGACAGGGGGCATCCATGAGCAGTTCTTC. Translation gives CASSPQTGGIHEQFF.

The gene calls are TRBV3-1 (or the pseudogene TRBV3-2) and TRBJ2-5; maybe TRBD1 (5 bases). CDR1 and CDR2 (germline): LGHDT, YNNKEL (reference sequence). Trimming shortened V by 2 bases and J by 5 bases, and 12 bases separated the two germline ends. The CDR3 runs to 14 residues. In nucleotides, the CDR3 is TGTGCCAGCAGCCAATCCCAGGGATGGGAGACCCAGTACTTC. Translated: CASSQSQGWETQYF.

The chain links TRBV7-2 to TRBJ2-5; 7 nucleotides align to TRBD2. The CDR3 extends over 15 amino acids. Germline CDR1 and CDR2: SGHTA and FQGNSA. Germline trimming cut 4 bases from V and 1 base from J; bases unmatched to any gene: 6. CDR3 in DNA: TGTGCCAGCAGCTCCGGCCTAGCGGTCCAAGAGACCCAGTACTTC. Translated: CASSSGLAVQETQYF.

The CDR3 region is CASSSGVPLVEQYF. The CDR3 nucleotides are TGTGCCAGCAGTAGCGGCGTCCCCCTCGTGGAGCAGTACTTC. The chain couples TRBV27 to TRBJ2-7; a possible D gene is TRBD2 (5 bases). Trimming took off 5 bases at V and 7 bases at J, with 18 bases between the two ends. The CDR3 is 14 amino acids. The germline V gene encodes CDR1 MNHEY and CDR2 SMNVEV (reference sequence).

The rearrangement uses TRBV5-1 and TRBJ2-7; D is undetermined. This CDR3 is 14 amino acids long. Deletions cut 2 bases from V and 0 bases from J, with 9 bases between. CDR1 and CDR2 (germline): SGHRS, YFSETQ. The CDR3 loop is CASSFLRGSYEQYF. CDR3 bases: TGCGCCAGCAGCTTCCTTCGAGGCTCCTACGAGCAGTACTTC. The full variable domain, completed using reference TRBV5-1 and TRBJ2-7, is KAGVTQTPRYLIKTRGQQVTLSCSPISGHRSVSWYQQTPGQGLQFLFEYFSETQRNKGNFPGRFSGRQFSNSRSEMNVSTLELGDSALYLCASSFLRGSYEQYFGPGTRLTVT.

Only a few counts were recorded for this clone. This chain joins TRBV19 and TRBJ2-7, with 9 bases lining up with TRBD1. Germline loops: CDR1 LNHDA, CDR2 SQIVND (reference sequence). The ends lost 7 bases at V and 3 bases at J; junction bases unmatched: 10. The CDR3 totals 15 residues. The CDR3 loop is CASKSAPTGGYEQYF. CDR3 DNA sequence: TGTGCCAGTAAGTCCGCTCCGACAGGGGGCTACGAGCAGTACTTC.